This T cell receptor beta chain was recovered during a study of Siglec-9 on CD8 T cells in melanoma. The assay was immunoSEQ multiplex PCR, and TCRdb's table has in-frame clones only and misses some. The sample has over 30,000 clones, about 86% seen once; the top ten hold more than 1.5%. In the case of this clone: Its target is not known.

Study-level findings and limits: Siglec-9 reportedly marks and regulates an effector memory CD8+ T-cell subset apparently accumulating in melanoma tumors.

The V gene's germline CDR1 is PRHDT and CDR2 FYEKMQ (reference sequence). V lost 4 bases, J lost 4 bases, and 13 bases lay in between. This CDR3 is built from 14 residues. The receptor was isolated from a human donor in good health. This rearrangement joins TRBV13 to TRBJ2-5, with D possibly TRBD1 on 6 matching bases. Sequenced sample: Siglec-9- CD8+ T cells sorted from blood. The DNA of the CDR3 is TGTGCCAGCAGCTCGAGGGACAACGGAGAGACCCAGTACTTC. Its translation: CASSSRDNGETQYF. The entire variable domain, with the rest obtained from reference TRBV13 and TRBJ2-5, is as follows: AAGVIQSPRHLIKEKRETATLKCYPIPRHDTVYWYQQGPGQDPQFLISFYEKMQSDKGSIPDRFSAQQFSDYHSELNMSSLELGDSALYFCASSSRDNGETQYFGPGTRLLVL.